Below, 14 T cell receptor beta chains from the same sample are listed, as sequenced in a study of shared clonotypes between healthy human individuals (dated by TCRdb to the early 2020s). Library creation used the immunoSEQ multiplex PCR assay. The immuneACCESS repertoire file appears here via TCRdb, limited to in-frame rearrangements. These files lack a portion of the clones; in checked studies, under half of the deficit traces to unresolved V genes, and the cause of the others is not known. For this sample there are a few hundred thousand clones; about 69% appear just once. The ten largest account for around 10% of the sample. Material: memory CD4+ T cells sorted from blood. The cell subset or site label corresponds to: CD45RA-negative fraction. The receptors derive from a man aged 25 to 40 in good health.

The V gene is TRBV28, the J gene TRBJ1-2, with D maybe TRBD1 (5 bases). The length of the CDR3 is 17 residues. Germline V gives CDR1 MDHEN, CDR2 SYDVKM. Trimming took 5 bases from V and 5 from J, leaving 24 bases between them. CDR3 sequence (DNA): TGTGCCAGCAGTCCCAGGCTTGGCAGGGCCTCTTTTTATGGCTACACCTTC. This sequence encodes CASSPRLGRASFYGYTF.

DNA for the CDR3: TGTGCCTCCCGGACTAGCGGGGGGGCCCAAGAGACCCAGTACTTC. Translating gives CASRTSGGAQETQYF. The chain employs TRBV5-4 and TRBJ2-5; 15 bases align to TRBD2. The V segment lost 10 bases and the J segment 1 base; nucleotides outside the gene matches: 5. Germline V CDR1 and CDR2: SGHNT, YYREEE (reference sequence). The CDR3 has 15 residues.

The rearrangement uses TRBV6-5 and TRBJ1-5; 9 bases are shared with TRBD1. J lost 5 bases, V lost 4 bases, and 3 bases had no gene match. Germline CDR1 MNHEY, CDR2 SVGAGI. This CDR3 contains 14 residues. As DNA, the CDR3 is TGTGCCAGCAGTTCGGGGACAGGGCATCAGCCCCAGCATTTT. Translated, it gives CASSSGTGHQPQHF.

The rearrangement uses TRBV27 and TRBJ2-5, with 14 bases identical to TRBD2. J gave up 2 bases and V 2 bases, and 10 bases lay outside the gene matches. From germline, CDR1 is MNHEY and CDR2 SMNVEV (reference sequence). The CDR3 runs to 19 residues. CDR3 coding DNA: TGTGCCAGCAGTTTAAGTGGGACTAGCGGGAGAGGTGGACAAGAGACCCAGTACTTC. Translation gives CASSLSGTSGRGGQETQYF.

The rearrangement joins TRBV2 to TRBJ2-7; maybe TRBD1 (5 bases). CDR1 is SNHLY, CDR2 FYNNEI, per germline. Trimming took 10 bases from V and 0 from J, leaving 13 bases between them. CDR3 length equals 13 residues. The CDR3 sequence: CAIIWGTSYEQYF. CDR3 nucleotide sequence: TGTGCCATCATTTGGGGCACCTCCTACGAGCAGTACTTC.

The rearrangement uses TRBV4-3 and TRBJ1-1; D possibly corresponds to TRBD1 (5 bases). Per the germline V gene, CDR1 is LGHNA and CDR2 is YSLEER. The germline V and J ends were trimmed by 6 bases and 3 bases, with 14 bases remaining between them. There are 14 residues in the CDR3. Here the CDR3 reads CASSDSFGYTEAFF. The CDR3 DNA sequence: TGCGCCAGCAGTGACAGCTTCGGGTACACTGAAGCTTTCTTT.

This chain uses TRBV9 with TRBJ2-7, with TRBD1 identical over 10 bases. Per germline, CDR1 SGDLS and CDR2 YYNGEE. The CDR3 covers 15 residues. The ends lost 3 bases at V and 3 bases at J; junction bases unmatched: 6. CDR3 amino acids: CASSETGTGVYEQYF. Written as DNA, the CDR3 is TGTGCCAGCAGCGAAACCGGGACAGGGGTCTACGAGCAGTACTTC.

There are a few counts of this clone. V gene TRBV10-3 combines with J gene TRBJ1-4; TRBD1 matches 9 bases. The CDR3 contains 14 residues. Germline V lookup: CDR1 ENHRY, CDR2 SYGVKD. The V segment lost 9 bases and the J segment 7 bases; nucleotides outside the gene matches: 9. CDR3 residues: CAISPTGGVEKLFF. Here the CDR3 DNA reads TGTGCCATTTCCCCGACAGGGGGGGTTGAAAAACTGTTTTTT.

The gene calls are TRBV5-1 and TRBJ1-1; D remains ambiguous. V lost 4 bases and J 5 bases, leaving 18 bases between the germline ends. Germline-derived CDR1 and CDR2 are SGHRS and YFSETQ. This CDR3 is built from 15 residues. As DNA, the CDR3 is TGCGCCAGCAGCCAGACCCCGGGGTTGAGGACTGAAGCTTTCTTT. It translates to CASSQTPGLRTEAFF.

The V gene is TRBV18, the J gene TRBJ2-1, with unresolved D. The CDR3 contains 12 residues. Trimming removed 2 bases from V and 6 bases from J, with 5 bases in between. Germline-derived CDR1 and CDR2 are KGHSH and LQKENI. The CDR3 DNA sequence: TGTGCCAGCTCACCATATTTCAATGAGCAGTTCTTC. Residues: CASSPYFNEQFF. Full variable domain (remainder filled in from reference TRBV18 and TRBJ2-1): NAGVMQNPRHLVRRRGQEARLRCSPMKGHSHVYWYRQLPEEGLKFMVYLQKENIIDESGMPKERFSAEFPKEGPSILRIQQVVRGDSAAYFCASSPYFNEQFFGPGTRLTVL.

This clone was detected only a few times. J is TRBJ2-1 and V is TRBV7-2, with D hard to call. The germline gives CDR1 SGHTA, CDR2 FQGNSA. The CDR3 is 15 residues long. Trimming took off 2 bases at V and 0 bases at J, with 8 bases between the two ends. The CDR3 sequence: CASSLSLSSYNEQFF. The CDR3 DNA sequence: TGTGCCAGCAGCTTAAGTTTAAGCTCCTACAATGAGCAGTTCTTC.

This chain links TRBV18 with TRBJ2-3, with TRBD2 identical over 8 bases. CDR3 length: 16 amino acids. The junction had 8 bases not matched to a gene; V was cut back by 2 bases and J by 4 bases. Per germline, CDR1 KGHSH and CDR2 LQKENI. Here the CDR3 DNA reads TGTGCCAGCTCACCAAGGGCGGGAGGTGCTGCAGATACGCAGTATTTT. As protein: CASSPRAGGAADTQYF. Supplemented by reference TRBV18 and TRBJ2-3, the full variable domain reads NAGVMQNPRHLVRRRGQEARLRCSPMKGHSHVYWYRQLPEEGLKFMVYLQKENIIDESGMPKERFSAEFPKEGPSILRIQQVVRGDSAAYFCASSPRAGGAADTQYFGPGTRLTVL.

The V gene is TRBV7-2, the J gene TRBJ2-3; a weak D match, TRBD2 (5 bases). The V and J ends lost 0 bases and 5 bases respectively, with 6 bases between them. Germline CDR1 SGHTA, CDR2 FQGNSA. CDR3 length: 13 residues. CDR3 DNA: TGTGCCAGCAGCTTAGCGGGAGAAGATACGCAGTATTTT. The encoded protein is CASSLAGEDTQYF.

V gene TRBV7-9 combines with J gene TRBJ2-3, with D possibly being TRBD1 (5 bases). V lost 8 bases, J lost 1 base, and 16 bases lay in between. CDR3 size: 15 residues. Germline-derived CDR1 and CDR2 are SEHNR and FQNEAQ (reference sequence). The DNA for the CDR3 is TGTGCCAGCCAAAGGGGCTCTTCCCGCACAGATACGCAGTATTTT. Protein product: CASQRGSSRTDTQYF.